This T cell receptor beta chain derives from a study of T cells in Graves' hyperthyroidism and ophthalmopathy. General study results and limits: The authors' 13 V-J model separated ophthalmopathy from stable hyperthyroidism.

This clonotype was recorded many times. What it binds is unknown. Exclusion followed for patients with uncontrolled infection, other autoimmune disease, pregnancy or lactation. Source material for PBMCs was about 10 ml fresh peripheral blood. Using RNA transcripts as the source, TCR beta CDR3 regions were amplified. The HTBI primer set drove a first-round RT-PCR of the TCR CDR3. TCRdb independently ran MiXCR on the multiplex PCR reads; one entry per CDR3 protein. The data show 330,000 or so distinct CDR3 sequences, about a sixth seen once. The CDR3 has 14 amino acids. The V gene lost 3 bases and the J gene lost 5 bases, with 13 bases spanning the gap.

This TCR was recovered from a woman between 35 and 50 years old with Graves' ophthalmopathy. The V gene is TRBV12-3 or TRBV12-4, the J gene TRBJ2-5; D ambiguous. The source material was blood. CDR3 DNA: TGTGCCAGCAGTTTGAGGCTATCGTTGGAGACCCAGTACTTC. Translated: CASSLRLSLETQYF.